This TCR beta chain emerged from a study of OX40 agonist ivuxolimab in advanced cancers. Assay: immunoSEQ multiplex PCR; the TCRdb copy retains only in-frame clones and omits some. The sample lists 55,000 to 80,000 clones, roughly 86% occurring once. Study-wide points: Patients who responded partially at 0.1-3.0 mg/kg showed clonal expansion ranking among the lowest.

Germline CDR1 LNHDA, CDR2 SQIVND (reference sequence). The CDR3 is 16 residues long. J gave up 0 bases and V 3 bases, and 5 bases lay outside the gene matches. As concerns this clone: Its cognate antigen is unknown.

The input for sequencing was CD4+ or CD8+ T cells sorted from blood, taken in a trial of the OX40 agonist ivuxolimab. The origin of this receptor is an adult with an advanced solid tumor such as melanoma, head and neck, liver or kidney cancer. This rearrangement joins TRBV19 to TRBJ1-5; 7 positions match TRBD1. The CDR3 DNA reads as TGTGCCAGTAGTATTGCAGGGGGGCATAGCAATCAGCCCCAGCATTTT. Encoded protein: CASSIAGGHSNQPQHF. Full variable domain (remainder filled in from reference TRBV19 and TRBJ1-5): DGGITQSPKYLFRKEGQNVTLSCEQNLNHDAMYWYRQDPGQGLRLIYYSQIVNDFQKGDIAEGYSVSREKKESFPLTVTSAQKNPTAFYLCASSIAGGHSNQPQHFGDGTRLSIL.